This T cell receptor (beta chain) was profiled in a study of identical twins. The CDR3 has 13 residues. Trimming shortened V by 4 bases and J by 5 bases, and 11 bases separated the two germline ends. Germline lookup yields CDR1 MNHEY and CDR2 SMNVEV (reference sequence). Notes on the study in general: Out-of-frame beta sequences exhibited a weaker degree of excess twin sharing.

This clonotype was observed many times. Its antigen is undetermined. TCRdb re-analysed the 5' RACE reads in MiXCR, keeping a single row per CDR3 protein. This table has 410,000 or so distinct CDR3 sequences, roughly 18% appearing once. The V and J genes are TRBV27 and TRBJ1-2; the D gene is possibly TRBD1 (5 bases). The source of this sequence is a man in his fifties in good health. Sequencing used naive T cells sorted from blood. The CDR3 is CASSSGHDYGYTF. The CDR3 DNA reads TGTGCCAGCAGTTCTGGACACGATTATGGCTACACCTTC.